A selection of T cell receptor beta chains follows, all from one sample in a study of beta chain features in type 1 diabetes. Assay: immunoSEQ multiplex PCR; the TCRdb copy retains only in-frame clones and omits some. Of roughly 53,000 clones listed, approximately 45% are singletons. The source material was Tregs from blood. These receptors all stem from a man between 25 and 39 years old with type 1 diabetes. Both conserved end residues are part of each CDR3. The D gene is left open where the match is weak. The size field is filled for only some rows; it gives once, few, many or a size class.

j_call,v_call,d_call,clone_size,cdr3_nt,cdr3_aa
TRBJ2-7,TRBV10-3,-,few,TGTGCCATCAGGGGACTTGGGGCGGCCTACGAGCAGTACTTC,CAIRGLGAAYEQYF
TRBJ2-7,TRBV19,TRBD1,few,TGTGCCAGTAGTATAGGTCGGACAGGGACCCTCGAGCAGTACTTC,CASSIGRTGTLEQYF
TRBJ2-2,TRBV6-6,TRBD2,-,TGTGCCAGCAGCCTAGCGGGAAGTCGGACCGGGGAGCTGTTTTTT,CASSLAGSRTGELFF
TRBJ2-3,TRBV28,TRBD2,-,TGTGCCAGCAGTCCCACCAGCGGGAGTGGCACAGATACGCAGTATTTT,CASSPTSGSGTDTQYF
TRBJ1-5,TRBV6-5,-,-,TGTGCCAGCAGAACACAGGGAAAGGGTCAGCCCCAGCATTTT,CASRTQGKGQPQHF
TRBJ2-7,TRBV28,-,-,TGTGCCAGCACGTTCCGAGCCGGGAGCCCACATTCCTACGAGCAGTACTTC,CASTFRAGSPHSYEQYF
TRBJ2-1,TRBV27,-,-,TGTGCCAGCAGTGAGCAGGGGAGCTCCTACAATGAGCAGTTCTTC,CASSEQGSSYNEQFF
TRBJ2-7,TRBV27,TRBD2,few,TGTGCCAGCAGTTTAACTAGCGGGTCCTACGAGCAGTACTTC,CASSLTSGSYEQYF
TRBJ1-1,TRBV7-2,-,-,TGTGCCAGCAGCGCGGACTTGTCGAGGACAGCTGAAGCTTTCTTT,CASSADLSRTAEAFF
TRBJ1-2,TRBV14,-,-,TGTGCCAGCAGTCCGACTCTCTCGATTGGCTACACCTTC,CASSPTLSIGYTF
TRBJ2-1,TRBV5-4,TRBD2,-,TGTGCCAGCAGTGTGTCACTAGCGGGATCGTACAATGAGCAGTTCTTC,CASSVSLAGSYNEQFF